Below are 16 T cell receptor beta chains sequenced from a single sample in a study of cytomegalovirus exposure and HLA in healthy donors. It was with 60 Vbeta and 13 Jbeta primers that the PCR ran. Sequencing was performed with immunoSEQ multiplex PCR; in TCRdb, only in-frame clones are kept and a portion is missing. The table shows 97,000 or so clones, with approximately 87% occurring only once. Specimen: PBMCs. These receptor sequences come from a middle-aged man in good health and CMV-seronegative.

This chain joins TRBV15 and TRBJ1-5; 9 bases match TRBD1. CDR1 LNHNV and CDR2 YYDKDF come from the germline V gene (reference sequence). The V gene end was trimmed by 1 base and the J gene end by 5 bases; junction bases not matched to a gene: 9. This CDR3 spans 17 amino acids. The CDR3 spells CATSRAPGQGLHQPQHF. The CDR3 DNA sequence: TGTGCCACCAGCAGAGCTCCGGGACAGGGCCTACATCAGCCCCAGCATTTT. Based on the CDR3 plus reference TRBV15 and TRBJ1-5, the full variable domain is DAMVIQNPRYQVTQFGKPVTLSCSQTLNHNVMYWYQQKSSQAPKLLFHYYDKDFNNEADTPDNFQSRRPNTSFCFLDIRSPGLGDTAMYLCATSRAPGQGLHQPQHFGDGTRLSIL.

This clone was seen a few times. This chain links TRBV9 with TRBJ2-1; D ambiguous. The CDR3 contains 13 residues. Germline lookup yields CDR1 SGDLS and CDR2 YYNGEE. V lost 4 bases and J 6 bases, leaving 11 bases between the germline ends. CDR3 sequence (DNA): TGTGCCAGCAGCACCTGGCCGGGCAATGAGCAGTTCTTC. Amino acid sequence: CASSTWPGNEQFF.

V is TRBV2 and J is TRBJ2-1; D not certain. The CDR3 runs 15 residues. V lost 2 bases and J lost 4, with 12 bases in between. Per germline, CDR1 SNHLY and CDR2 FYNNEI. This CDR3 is CASSESTSSYNEQFF. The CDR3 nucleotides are TGTGCCAGCAGTGAATCTACTTCCTCATACAATGAGCAGTTCTTC.

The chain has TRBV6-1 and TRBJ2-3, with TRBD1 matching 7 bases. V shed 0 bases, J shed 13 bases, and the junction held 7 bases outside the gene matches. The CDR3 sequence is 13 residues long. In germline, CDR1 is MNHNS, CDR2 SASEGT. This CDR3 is CASSEASTGNKYF. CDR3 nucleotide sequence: TGTGCCAGCAGTGAAGCCTCGACAGGGAATAAGTATTTT.

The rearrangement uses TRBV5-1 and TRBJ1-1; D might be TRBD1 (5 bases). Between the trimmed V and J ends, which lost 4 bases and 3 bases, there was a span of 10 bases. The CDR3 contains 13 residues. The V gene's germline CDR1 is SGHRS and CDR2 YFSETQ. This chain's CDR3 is CASSVDSYTEAFF. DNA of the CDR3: TGCGCCAGCAGCGTCGACAGCTACACTGAAGCTTTCTTT.

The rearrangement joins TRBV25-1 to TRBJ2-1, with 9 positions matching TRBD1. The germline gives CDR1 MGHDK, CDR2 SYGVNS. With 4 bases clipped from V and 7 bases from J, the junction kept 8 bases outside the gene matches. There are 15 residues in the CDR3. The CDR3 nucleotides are TGTGCCAGCAGTGCCACGACAGGGGGTTGGAATGAGCAGTTCTTC. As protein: CASSATTGGWNEQFF.

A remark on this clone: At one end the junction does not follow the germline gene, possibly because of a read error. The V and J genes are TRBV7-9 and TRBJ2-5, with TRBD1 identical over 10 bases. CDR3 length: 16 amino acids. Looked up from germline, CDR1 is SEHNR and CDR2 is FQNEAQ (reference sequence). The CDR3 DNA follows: TGTTCCAGCAGCTTAGTTTGGGACAGGGGACTTGAGACCCAGTACTTC. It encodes CSSSLVWDRGLETQYF.

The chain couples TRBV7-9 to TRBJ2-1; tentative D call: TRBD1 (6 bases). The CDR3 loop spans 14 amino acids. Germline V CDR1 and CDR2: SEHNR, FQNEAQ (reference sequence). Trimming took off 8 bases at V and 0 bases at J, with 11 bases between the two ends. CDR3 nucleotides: TGTGCCAGCGCCCAGGGGAGCTCCTACAATGAGCAGTTCTTC. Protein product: CASAQGSSYNEQFF.

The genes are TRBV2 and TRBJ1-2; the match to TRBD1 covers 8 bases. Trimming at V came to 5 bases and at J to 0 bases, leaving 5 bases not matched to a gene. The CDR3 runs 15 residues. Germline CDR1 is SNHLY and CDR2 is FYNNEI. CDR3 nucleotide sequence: TGTGCCAGCAGTCGCGACAGGGGCACTAACTATGGCTACACCTTC. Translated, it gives CASSRDRGTNYGYTF.

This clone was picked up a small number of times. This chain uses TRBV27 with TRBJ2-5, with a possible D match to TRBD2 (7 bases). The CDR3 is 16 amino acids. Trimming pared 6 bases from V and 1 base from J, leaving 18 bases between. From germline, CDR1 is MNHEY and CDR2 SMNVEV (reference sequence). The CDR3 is CASSPFGRGLQETQYF. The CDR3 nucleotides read TGTGCCAGCAGCCCCTTTGGGCGGGGGCTCCAAGAGACCCAGTACTTC.

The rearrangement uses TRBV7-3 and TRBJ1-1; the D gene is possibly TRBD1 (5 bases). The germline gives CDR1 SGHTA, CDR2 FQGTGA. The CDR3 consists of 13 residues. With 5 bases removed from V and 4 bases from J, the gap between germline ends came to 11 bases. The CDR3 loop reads CASSRGTGTEAFF. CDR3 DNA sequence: TGTGCCAGCAGCAGAGGTACAGGCACTGAAGCTTTCTTT.

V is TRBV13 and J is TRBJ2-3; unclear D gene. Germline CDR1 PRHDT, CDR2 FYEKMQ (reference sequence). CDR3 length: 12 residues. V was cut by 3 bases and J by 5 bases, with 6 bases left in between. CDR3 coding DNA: TGTGCCAGCAGCTTCGCTAGAGATACGCAGTATTTT. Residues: CASSFARDTQYF.

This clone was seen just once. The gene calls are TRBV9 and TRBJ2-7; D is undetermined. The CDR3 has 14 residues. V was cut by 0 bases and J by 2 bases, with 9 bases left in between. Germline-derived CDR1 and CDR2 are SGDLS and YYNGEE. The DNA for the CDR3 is TGTGCCAGCAGCGTAGCCACAGCCCCCTACGAGCAGTACTTC. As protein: CASSVATAPYEQYF.

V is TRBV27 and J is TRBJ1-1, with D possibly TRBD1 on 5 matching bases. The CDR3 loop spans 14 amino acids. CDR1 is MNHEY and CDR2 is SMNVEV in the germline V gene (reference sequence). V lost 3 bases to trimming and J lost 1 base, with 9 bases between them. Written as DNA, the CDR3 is TGTGCCAGCAGTTTCGGGGGGGGGAACACTGAAGCTTTCTTT. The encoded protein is CASSFGGGNTEAFF.

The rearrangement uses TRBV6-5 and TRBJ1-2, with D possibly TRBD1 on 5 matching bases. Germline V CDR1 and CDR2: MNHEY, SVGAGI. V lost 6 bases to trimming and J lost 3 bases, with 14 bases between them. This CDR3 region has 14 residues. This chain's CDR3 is CASSQREGYYGYTF. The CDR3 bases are TGTGCCAGCAGCCAGAGGGAGGGGTACTATGGCTACACCTTC.

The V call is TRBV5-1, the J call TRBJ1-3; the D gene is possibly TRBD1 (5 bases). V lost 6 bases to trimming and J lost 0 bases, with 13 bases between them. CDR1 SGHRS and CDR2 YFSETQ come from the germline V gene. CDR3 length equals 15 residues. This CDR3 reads CASTPSGGSGNTIYF. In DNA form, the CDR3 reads TGCGCCAGCACCCCATCCGGGGGCTCTGGAAACACCATATATTTT.